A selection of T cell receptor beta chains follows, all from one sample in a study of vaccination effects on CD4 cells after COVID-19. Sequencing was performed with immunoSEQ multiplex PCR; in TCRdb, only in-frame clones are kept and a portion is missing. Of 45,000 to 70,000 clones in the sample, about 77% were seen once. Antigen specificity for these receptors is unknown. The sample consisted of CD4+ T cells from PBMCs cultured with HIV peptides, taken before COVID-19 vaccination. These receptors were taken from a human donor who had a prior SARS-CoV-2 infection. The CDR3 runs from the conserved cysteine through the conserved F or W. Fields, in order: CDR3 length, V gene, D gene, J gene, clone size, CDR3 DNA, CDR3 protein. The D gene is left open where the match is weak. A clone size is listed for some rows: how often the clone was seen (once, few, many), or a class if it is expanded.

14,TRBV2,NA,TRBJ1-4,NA,TGTGCCGCTTCGGGGCAGACAACTAATGAAAAACTGTTTTTT,CAASGQTTNEKLFF
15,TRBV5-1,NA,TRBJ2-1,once,TGCGCCAGCAGCTTTGACAGGATCTCCTACAATGAGCAGTTCTTC,CASSFDRISYNEQFF
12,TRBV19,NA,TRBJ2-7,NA,TGTGCCAGCCGTGGCAGGGGCTACGAGCAGTACTTC,CASRGRGYEQYF
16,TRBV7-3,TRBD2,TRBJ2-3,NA,TGTGCCAGCAGCTTCCCCTGGGAGGGTCGCACAGATACGCAGTATTTT,CASSFPWEGRTDTQYF
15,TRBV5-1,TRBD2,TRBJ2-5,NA,TGCGCCAGCAGCCCGGGACTAGCGTCTCTGGAGACCCAGTACTTC,CASSPGLASLETQYF
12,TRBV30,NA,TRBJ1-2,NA,TGTGCCTCAAGAAACGCATTGGTTGGCTACACCTTC,CASRNALVGYTF
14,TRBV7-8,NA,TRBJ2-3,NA,TGTGCCAGCAGCTTAGCCCCAGGAACATATACGCAGTATTTT,CASSLAPGTYTQYF
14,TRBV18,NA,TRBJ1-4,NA,TGTGCCAGCTCACCACGGGGGCCCGCGGAAAAACTGTTTTTT,CASSPRGPAEKLFF
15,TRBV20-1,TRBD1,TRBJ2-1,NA,TGCAGTGCTAGTCAGGGGGCAAGCGTGTACAATGAGCAGTTCTTC,CSASQGASVYNEQFF
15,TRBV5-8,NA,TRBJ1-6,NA,TGTGCCAGCACCCCATTCTCGAACGGGGATTCACCCCTCCACTTT,CASTPFSNGDSPLHF
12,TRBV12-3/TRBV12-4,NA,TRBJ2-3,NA,TGTGCCAGCACAAAAGTTACAGATACGCAGTATTTT,CASTKVTDTQYF
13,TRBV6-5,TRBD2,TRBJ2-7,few,TGTGCCAGCAGATCCCACGGGAGGCCTGAGCAGTACTTC,CASRSHGRPEQYF
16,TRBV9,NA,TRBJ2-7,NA,TGTGCCAGCAGCGTAGTCGACCTCAGGGTCGTGTACGAGCAGTACTTC,CASSVVDLRVVYEQYF
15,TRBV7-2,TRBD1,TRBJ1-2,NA,TGTGCCAGCAGCTTTTCCACCTACAGGGGGCCAGGCTACACCTTC,CASSFSTYRGPGYTF
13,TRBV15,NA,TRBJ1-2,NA,TGTGCCACCAGCAGAGACTCGAGGAATGGCTACACCTTC,CATSRDSRNGYTF
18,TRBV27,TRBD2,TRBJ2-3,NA,TGTGCCAGCAGTTTATTAGGACTAGCGGGGGGGGGCACAGATACGCAGTATTTT,CASSLLGLAGGGTDTQYF
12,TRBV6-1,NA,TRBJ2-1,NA,TGTGCCAGCAGTGAACGGGTCCGGCCCAAGTTCTTC,CASSERVRPKFF
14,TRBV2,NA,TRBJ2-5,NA,TGTGCCAGCAGTGACCCGGGGTACCAAGAGACCCAGTACTTC,CASSDPGYQETQYF
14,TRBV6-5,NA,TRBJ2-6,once,TGTGCCACGACAAGGGGTTCCGGGGCCAACGTCCTGACTTTC,CATTRGSGANVLTF
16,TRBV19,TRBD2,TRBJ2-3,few,TGTGCCAGTAGTATGACCCGTCGGGGGGGCACAGATACGCAGTATTTT,CASSMTRRGGTDTQYF
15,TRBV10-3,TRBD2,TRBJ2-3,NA,TGTGCCATCAGGGGGACTAGCGGGGGATTTGATACGCAGTATTTT,CAIRGTSGGFDTQYF
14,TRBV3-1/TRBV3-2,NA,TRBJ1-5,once,TGTGCCAGTGCCCGGGGGGCGGGCAATCAGCCCCAGCATTTT,CASARGAGNQPQHF
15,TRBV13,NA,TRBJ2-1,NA,TGTGCCAGCAGCCACGGGACGGAGACCTACAATGAGCAGTTCTTC,CASSHGTETYNEQFF
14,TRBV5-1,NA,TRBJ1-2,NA,TGCGCCAGCAGCCCCGGACGGAGACAATATGGCTACACCTTC,CASSPGRRQYGYTF
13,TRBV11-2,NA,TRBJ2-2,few,TGTGCCAGCAGCTTAGGGGTTACCGGGGAGCTGTTTTTT,CASSLGVTGELFF
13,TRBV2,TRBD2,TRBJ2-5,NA,TGTGCCAGCAGTGCGGGGGGAGGTGAGACCCAGTACTTC,CASSAGGGETQYF
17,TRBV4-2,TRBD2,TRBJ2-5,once,TGTGCCAGCAGCCAAGATCCCGGACTAGCGGGAGAAGAGACCCAGTACTTC,CASSQDPGLAGEETQYF
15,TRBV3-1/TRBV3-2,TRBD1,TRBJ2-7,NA,TGTGCCAGCAGCCAAAGGACAGGCATTACATTCGAGCAGTACTTC,CASSQRTGITFEQYF
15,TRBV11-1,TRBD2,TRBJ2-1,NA,TGTGCCAGCAGCTTTGTCGCGGGGGGCCCGAATGAGCAGTTCTTC,CASSFVAGGPNEQFF
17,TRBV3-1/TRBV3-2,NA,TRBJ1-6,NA,TGTGCCAGCAGCCAACACCGTGGAGGGGCTAGCAATTCACCCCTCCACTTT,CASSQHRGGASNSPLHF
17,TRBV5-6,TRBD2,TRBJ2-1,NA,TGTGCCAGCCAAAACCCTTCTAGCGGGGTCCTCTACAATGAGCAGTTCTTC,CASQNPSSGVLYNEQFF
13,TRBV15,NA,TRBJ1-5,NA,TGTGCCACCAGCAATTGGACACCCCAGCCCCAGCATTTT,CATSNWTPQPQHF
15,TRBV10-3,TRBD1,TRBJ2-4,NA,TGTGCCATCAGCCACGACAGGGATGCCAAAAACATTCAGTACTTC,CAISHDRDAKNIQYF
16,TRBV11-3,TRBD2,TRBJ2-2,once,TGTGCCAGCAGCTATCTAGCGGGAGTGGGTGTCGGGGAGCTGTTTTTT,CASSYLAGVGVGELFF
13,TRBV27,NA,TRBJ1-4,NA,TGTGCCAGCAGTTTAACAGGGCAAGAAAAACTGTTTTTT,CASSLTGQEKLFF
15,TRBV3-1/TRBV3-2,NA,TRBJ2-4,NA,TGTGCCAGCAGCCAAGATCTGGCCGGTCTCAACATTCAGTACTTC,CASSQDLAGLNIQYF
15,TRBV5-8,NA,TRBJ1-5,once,TGTGCCAGCAGCGCATACAGGGTATCCATTCAGCCCCAGCATTTT,CASSAYRVSIQPQHF
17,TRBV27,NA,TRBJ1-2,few,TGTGCCAGCAGTTCAGATAAGGGCGAGGGGACCATCTATGGCTACACCTTC,CASSSDKGEGTIYGYTF
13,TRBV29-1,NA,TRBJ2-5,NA,TGCAGCGTTGCTCCCAGGGTGGTGAAGACCCAGTACTTC,CSVAPRVVKTQYF
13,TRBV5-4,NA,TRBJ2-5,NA,TGTGCCAGCAGCTTGGAGGTGGATGGGACCCAGTACTTC,CASSLEVDGTQYF
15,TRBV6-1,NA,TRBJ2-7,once,TGTGCCAGCAGGGAAGTCCTTGGGGGCTCCTACGAGCAGTACTTC,CASREVLGGSYEQYF
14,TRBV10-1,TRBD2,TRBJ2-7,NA,TGCGCCACTCTTTGGACTAGCGGCTCCTACGAGCAGTACTTC,CATLWTSGSYEQYF
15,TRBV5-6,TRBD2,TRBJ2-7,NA,TGTGCCAGCAGCTTGTTTGGGGAGGGGCGTTACGAGCAGTACTTC,CASSLFGEGRYEQYF
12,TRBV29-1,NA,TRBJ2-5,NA,TGCAGCGTTTGGGGCCCCCAAGAGACCCAGTACTTC,CSVWGPQETQYF
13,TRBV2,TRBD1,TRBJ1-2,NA,TGTGCCAGCAGACGGGACAGCACCTATGGCTACACCTTC,CASRRDSTYGYTF
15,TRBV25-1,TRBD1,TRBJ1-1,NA,TGTGCCAGCAGTGATCAGGGGGCAGGGTCCACTGAAGCTTTCTTT,CASSDQGAGSTEAFF
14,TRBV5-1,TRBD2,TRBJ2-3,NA,TGCGCCAGCAGGTCTAGCGGTAGCACAGATACGCAGTATTTT,CASRSSGSTDTQYF